This T cell receptor beta chain was found in a study of T cell repertoires in cytomegalovirus infection. Across the study: HLA-C-restricted CMV epitopes, recently identified, and well-studied HLA-B-restricted ones were used by the study. Evidence of both CMV infection and a matching HLA type came from public TCR beta signatures. General observations from the study: Based on cumulative public TCR beta family frequency, carriers of CMV plus the relevant HLA were identified.

To note about this clonotype: Its specificity is unknown.

TCRdb recomputed calls from the reads with MiXCR, one row per CDR3 protein. The data show around 500,000 distinct CDR3 sequences, under 55% seen once. Germline CDR1 is ENHRY and CDR2 is SYGVKD. The CDR3 sequence is 14 residues long. Trimming took 7 bases from V and 1 from J, leaving 11 bases between them. The source of this sequence is a human donor in good health (CMV status not recorded). Some clones in this sample may be carry-over from other donors' samples. Sequenced here: cultured PBMCs, sampled from culture after CMV antigen stimulation. The J gene is TRBJ1-5, the V gene TRBV10-3; weak D call: TRBD1 (5 bases). The CDR3 sequence: CAITDSPSNQPQHF. The CDR3 nucleotides are TGTGCCATCACAGACAGTCCCAGCAATCAGCCCCAGCATTTT.